Listed below are T cell receptor beta chains from one sample, sequenced in a study of T cells in Graves' hyperthyroidism and ophthalmopathy. Each CDR3 protein is one row after TCRdb ran MiXCR on the multiplex PCR reads. The profile covers approximately 300,000 distinct CDR3 sequences, with approximately 15% appearing a single time and approximately 35% taken by the ten largest. The material sequenced was blood. The source is a man aged 30 to 39 with Graves' hyperthyroidism. The CDR3 runs from the conserved cysteine through the conserved F or W. The order of the fields is CDR3 length, V gene, clone size, J gene, D gene, CDR3 DNA, CDR3 protein. A D gene is named only where the DNA matches it firmly. Expanded clones get a size class; other rows say once, few or many, or leave the size out.

14	TRBV28	many	TRBJ2-3	-	TGTGCCAGCCGTCGACCCTTAATCACAGATACGCAGTATTTT	CASRRPLITDTQYF
14	TRBV30	many	TRBJ2-5	-	TGTGCCTGGAGTGCCAAGCAGGGCCCAAGGGCCCAGTACTTC	CAWSAKQGPRAQYF
14	TRBV12-3/TRBV12-4	many	TRBJ2-7	-	TGTGCCAGCACGCTGCGGAGTAGCTCCTACGAGCAGTACTTC	CASTLRSSSYEQYF
15	TRBV20-1	-	TRBJ1-1	-	TGCAGTGCTACGGCTGGAGTGGAGCGGAGCACTGAAGCTTTCTTT	CSATAGVERSTEAFF
13	TRBV18	many	TRBJ1-2	-	TGTGCCAGCTCACCAGGACCTAACTATGGCTACACCTTC	CASSPGPNYGYTF
14	TRBV11-2	many	TRBJ2-7	-	TGTGCCAGCAGCCCAACATACGGGTCCTACGAGCAGTACTTC	CASSPTYGSYEQYF
13	TRBV6-1	-	TRBJ2-2	-	TGTGCCAGTAGGGTGAGCAACACCGGGGAGCTGTTTTTT	CASRVSNTGELFF
14	TRBV30	few	TRBJ1-3	-	TGTGCCTCCGATTTGTCGAGCTCTGGAAACACCATATATTTT	CASDLSSSGNTIYF
13	TRBV5-8	many	TRBJ2-5	-	TGTGCCAGCAGACTTGCCAGCCAAGAGACCCAGTACTTC	CASRLASQETQYF
21	TRBV10-1	-	TRBJ2-1	TRBD2	TGCGCCAGCAGTGGGGGTAACGGACTAGCGGGTGGGGGCCGCTCCTACAATGAGCAGTTCTTC	CASSGGNGLAGGGRSYNEQFF
16	TRBV7-3	few	TRBJ2-2	TRBD2	TGTGCCAGCAGTAATACGGGACTAGTAGGGACCGGGGAGCTGTTTTTT	CASSNTGLVGTGELFF
14	TRBV18	many	TRBJ1-5	-	TGTGCCAGCTCACCAGGACAGATTAATCAGCCCCAGCATTTT	CASSPGQINQPQHF
13	TRBV13	many	TRBJ1-1	-	TGTGCCAGCAGCTTCGGATGGGCCCCTGAAGCTTTCTTT	CASSFGWAPEAFF
15	TRBV28	-	TRBJ1-1	-	TGTGCCAGCAGTTTATTAACAGGCGGGGGCACTGAAGCTTTCTTT	CASSLLTGGGTEAFF
16	TRBV20-1	many	TRBJ2-2	TRBD2	TGCAGTGCTAGAGATTGGTCTAGCGGGAGTACCGGGGAGCTGTTTTTT	CSARDWSSGSTGELFF
16	TRBV5-1	many	TRBJ2-3	-	TGCGCCAGCAGCTTCGTAGGGGCGTTGGTCACAGATACGCAGTATTTT	CASSFVGALVTDTQYF
13	TRBV24-1	many	TRBJ1-2	-	TGTGCCACCAGTCGGTCGGGCTACGATGGCTACACCTTC	CATSRSGYDGYTF
15	TRBV11-2	many	TRBJ2-7	-	TGTGCCAGCAGCTTACTCTGGGAAAGCTCCTACGAGCAGTACTTC	CASSLLWESSYEQYF
11	TRBV7-2	many	TRBJ2-3	-	TGTGCCAGCAGCGCCGCCGATACGCAGTATTTT	CASSAADTQYF
15	TRBV9	many	TRBJ2-3	-	TGTGCCAGCAGCGTAGACGGCGCAGTCACAGATACGCAGTATTTT	CASSVDGAVTDTQYF
16	TRBV4-2	-	TRBJ2-1	-	TGTGCCAGCAGCCAAGATCAGGGGCAGGGAGGGAATGAGCAGTTCTTC	CASSQDQGQGGNEQFF
13	TRBV6-1	-	TRBJ1-2	-	TGTGCCAGCAGTCCGACACCGTACTATGGCTACACCTTC	CASSPTPYYGYTF
14	TRBV11-2	many	TRBJ1-2	-	TGTGCCAGCAGCTTTTCCCCCAATAACTATGGCTACACCTTC	CASSFSPNNYGYTF
16	TRBV7-2	many	TRBJ2-6	TRBD1	TGTGCCAGCAGCCCCGGGACAGGGACTGGGGCCAACGTCCTGACTTTC	CASSPGTGTGANVLTF
17	TRBV7-2	many	TRBJ2-7	-	TGTGCCAGCAGCTCCGACTACATAGGGCGGAAGGGGTACGAGCAGTACTTC	CASSSDYIGRKGYEQYF
17	TRBV2	many	TRBJ1-1	TRBD1	TGTGCCAGCAGTGAAGGATCAAACAACAGGGGGGGGCGAGAAGCTTTCTTT	CASSEGSNNRGGREAFF
15	TRBV30	many	TRBJ1-1	-	TGTGCCTGGAGTGCCCCGGGACTCAGAAACACTGAAGCTTTCTTT	CAWSAPGLRNTEAFF
15	TRBV4-2	-	TRBJ2-1	TRBD2	TGTGCCAGCAGCCATACTAGCGGGAGAGACAATGAGCAGTTCTTC	CASSHTSGRDNEQFF
12	TRBV11-2	many	TRBJ1-2	TRBD1	TGTGCCAGCAGCCCGGACAGGGATGGCTACACCTTC	CASSPDRDGYTF
14	TRBV3-1	once	TRBJ2-1	-	TGTGCCAGCAGCTTCGCCCTACCAGATGTTGAGCAGCTCTTC	CASSFALPDVEQLF
16	TRBV9	-	TRBJ1-1	-	TGTGCCAGCAGCCTCCTCGGAGGGGAACTCAACACTGAAGCTTTCTTT	CASSLLGGELNTEAFF
18	TRBV7-9	many	TRBJ2-6	-	TGTGCCAGCAGCTTGGCCCAGGGGCCTTTGGTTGGGGCCAACGTCCTGACTTTC	CASSLAQGPLVGANVLTF
13	TRBV6-1	many	TRBJ1-1	TRBD1	TGTGCCAGCACCGACAGGGAGGGCACTGAAGCTTTCTTT	CASTDREGTEAFF
15	TRBV28	many	TRBJ2-7	TRBD2	TGTGCCAGCAGTGTTGGGGGGGGAGGCTCCTACGAGCAGTACTTC	CASSVGGGGSYEQYF
15	TRBV10-1	many	TRBJ2-3	TRBD2	TGCGCCAGCCATACTAGCGGGGCCATCACAGATACGCAGTATTTT	CASHTSGAITDTQYF
14	TRBV5-5	many	TRBJ2-1	-	TGTGCCAGCAGCTCACCCCTCCGCTATCAACTGGAGTTCTTC	CASSSPLRYQLEFF
15	TRBV12-3/TRBV12-4	many	TRBJ2-3	-	TGTGCCAGCAGTGCCTTAGCCCGGGAGAGTGATACGCAGTATTTT	CASSALARESDTQYF
16	TRBV14	few	TRBJ1-1	-	TGTGCCAGCAGCCAAATGGGGGGGACGGGAAACACTGAAGCTTTCTTT	CASSQMGGTGNTEAFF
15	TRBV9	once	TRBJ2-7	TRBD2	TGTGCCAGCAGCGCCCTTAGCGGGAACAGGAACGAGCAGTACTTC	CASSALSGNRNEQYF